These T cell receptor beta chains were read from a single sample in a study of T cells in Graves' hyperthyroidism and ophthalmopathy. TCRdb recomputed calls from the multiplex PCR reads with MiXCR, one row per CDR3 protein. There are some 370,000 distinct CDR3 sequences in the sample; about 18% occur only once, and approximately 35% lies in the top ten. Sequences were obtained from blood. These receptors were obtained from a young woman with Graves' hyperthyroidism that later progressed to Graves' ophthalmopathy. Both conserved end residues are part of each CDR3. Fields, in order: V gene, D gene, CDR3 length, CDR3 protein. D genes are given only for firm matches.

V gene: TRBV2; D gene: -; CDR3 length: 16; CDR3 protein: CASSFNRWGAGDTQYF
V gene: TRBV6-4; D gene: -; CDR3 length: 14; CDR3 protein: CASSDPRVPHEQYF
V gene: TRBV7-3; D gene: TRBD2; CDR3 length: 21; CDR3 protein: CASSYHGNSGRVNLTVDEQYF
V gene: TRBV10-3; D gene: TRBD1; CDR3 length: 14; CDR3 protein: CAISRDRGTDTQYF
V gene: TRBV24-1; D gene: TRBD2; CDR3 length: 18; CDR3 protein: CVTSRLRSGKANTGELLF
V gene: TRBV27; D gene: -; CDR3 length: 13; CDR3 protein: CASSDQRQETQYF
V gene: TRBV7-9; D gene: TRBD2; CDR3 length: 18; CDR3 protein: CASSSVGLAEAGGETQYF
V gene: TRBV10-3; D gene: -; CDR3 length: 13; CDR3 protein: CAIKRAPNYGYTF
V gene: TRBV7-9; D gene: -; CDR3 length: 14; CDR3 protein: CASSEYDRHTEAFF
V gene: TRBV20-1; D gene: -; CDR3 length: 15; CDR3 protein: CSARDPLASTDTQYF
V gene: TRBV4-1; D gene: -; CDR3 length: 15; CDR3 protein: CASSQDWTEYYEQYF
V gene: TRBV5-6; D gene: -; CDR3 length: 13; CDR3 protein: CASSLGDPYEQYF
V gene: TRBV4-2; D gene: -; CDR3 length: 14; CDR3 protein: CAGSQEGVGQPQHF
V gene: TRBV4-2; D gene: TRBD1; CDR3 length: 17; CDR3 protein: CASSPGQEFSGANVLTF
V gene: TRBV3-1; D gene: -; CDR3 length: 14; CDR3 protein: CASSQAIAGNIQYF
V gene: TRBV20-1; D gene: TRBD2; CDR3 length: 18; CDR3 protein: CSARDLVWSGRARDTQYF
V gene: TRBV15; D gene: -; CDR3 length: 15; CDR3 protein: CATSPGRGISYEQYF
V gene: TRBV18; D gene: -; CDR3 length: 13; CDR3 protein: CASSPGGGLEAFF